This T cell receptor (beta chain) was documented in a study of blood T cell repertoires in COVID-19. In the study overall: COVID-19 samples collected from the United States, Italy and Spain covered acute and convalescent phases. T cells, B-cell-depleted T cells, or PBMCs supplied cDNA or gDNA.

The germline CDR1 and CDR2 sequences are LGHNA and YSLEER. The V end lost 1 base, the J end lost 4 bases, and 11 bases lay between the germline ends. CDR3 length: 15 residues. Original processing notes: Estimates of nucleated cell counts were drawn from the amplification of reference gene primers. Sequencing was performed with immunoSEQ multiplex PCR; in TCRdb, only in-frame clones are kept and a portion is missing. Clone size and the V and J calls come from that table; the DNA yielded D and trimming. The table records roughly 150,000 clones, 70% to 90% of them present only once. The sequencing sample was made of peripheral blood. The J gene is TRBJ2-1, the V gene TRBV4-3; D is perhaps TRBD2 (6 bases). The receptor was isolated from a human donor in a cohort sampled during active COVID-19. The CDR3 DNA is TGCGCCAGCAGCCAAGTGTCGGCGGGATACAATGAGCAGTTCTTC. Translation: CASSQVSAGYNEQFF.